This TCR beta chain came from a study of OX40 agonist ivuxolimab in advanced cancers. Overall study findings and caveats: In the expanded peripheral T cells, antigen specificity was never determined. There was clonal expansion of CD4+ and CD8+ blood T cells by week 6 at 0.1 to 3.0 mg/kg.

As for this clone: Its antigen is undetermined.

The V end lost 2 bases, the J end lost 5 bases, and 13 bases lay between the germline ends. The CDR3 totals 14 residues. CDR1 and CDR2 from the germline V gene are MNHNS and SASEGT. Some clones are missing from TCRdb's copy, which holds only in-frame ones; the method was immunoSEQ multiplex PCR. The data show about 90,000 clones, about nine tenths seen once. The chain joins TRBV6-1 to TRBJ2-7, with D tentatively TRBD1 (6 bases). The sample here was CD4+ or CD8+ T cells sorted from blood, taken in a trial of the OX40 agonist ivuxolimab. This receptor was obtained from an adult with an advanced solid tumor such as melanoma, head and neck, liver or kidney cancer. As DNA, the CDR3 is TGTGCCAGCAGTGAACAGGGGCGTATGAACGAGCAGTACTTC. It yields the protein CASSEQGRMNEQYF.